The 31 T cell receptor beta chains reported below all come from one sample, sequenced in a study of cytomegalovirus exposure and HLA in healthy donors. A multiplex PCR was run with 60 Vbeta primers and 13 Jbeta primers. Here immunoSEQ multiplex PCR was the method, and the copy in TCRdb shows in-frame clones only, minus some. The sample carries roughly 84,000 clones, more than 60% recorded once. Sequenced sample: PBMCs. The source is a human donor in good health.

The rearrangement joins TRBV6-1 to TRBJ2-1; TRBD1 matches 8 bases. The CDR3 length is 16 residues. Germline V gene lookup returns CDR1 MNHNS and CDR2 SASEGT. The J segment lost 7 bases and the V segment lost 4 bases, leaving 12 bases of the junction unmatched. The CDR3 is CASSVSARGLWNEQFF. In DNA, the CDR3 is TGTGCCAGCAGTGTAAGTGCCAGGGGGCTATGGAATGAGCAGTTCTTC.

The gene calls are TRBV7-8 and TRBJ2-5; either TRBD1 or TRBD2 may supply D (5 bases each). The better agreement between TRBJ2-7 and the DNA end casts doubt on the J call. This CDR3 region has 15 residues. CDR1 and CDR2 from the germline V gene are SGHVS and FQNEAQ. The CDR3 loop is CASSSYSGFGGEQYF. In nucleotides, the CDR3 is TGTGCCAGCAGCTCTTACTCGGGGTTTGGGGGCGAGCAGTACTTC.

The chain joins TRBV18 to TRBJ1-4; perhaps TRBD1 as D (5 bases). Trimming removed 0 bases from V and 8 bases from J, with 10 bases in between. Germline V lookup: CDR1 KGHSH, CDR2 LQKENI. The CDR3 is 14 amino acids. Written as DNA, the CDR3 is TGTGCCAGCTCACCACCGGGGCAGCAGGAAAAACTGTTTTTT. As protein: CASSPPGQQEKLFF.

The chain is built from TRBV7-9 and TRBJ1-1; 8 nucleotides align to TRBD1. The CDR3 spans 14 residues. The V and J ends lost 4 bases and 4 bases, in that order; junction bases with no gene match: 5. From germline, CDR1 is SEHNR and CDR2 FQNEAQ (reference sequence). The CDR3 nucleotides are TGTGCCAGCAGCTCAGGGGGCGGGGGCACTGAAGCTTTCTTT. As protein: CASSSGGGGTEAFF.

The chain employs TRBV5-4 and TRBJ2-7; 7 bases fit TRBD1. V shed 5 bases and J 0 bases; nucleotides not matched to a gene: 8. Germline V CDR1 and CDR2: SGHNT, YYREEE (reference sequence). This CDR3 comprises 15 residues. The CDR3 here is CASRGTGQSSYEQYF. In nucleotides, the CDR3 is TGTGCCAGCAGGGGGACGGGACAGAGCTCCTACGAGCAGTACTTC.

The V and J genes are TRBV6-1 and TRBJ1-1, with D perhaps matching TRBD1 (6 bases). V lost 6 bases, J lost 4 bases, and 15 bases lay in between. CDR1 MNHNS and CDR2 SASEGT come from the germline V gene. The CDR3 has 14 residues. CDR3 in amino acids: CASRRQVGSTEAFF. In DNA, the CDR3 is TGTGCCAGCAGGAGACAGGTGGGGAGCACTGAAGCTTTCTTT.

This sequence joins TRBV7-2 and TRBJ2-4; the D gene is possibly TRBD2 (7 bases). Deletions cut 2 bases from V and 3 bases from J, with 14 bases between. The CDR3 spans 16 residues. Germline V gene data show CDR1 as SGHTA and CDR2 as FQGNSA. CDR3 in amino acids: CASSLRAGAVKNIQYF. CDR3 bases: TGTGCCAGCAGCTTACGGGCGGGGGCGGTCAAAAACATTCAGTACTTC.

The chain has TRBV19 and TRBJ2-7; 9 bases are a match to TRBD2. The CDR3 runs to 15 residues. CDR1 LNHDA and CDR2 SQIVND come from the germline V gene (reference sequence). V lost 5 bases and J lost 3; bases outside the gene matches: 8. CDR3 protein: CASSPRGSGSYEQYF. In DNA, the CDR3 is TGTGCCAGTAGTCCCCGGGGTAGCGGGAGCTACGAGCAGTACTTC.

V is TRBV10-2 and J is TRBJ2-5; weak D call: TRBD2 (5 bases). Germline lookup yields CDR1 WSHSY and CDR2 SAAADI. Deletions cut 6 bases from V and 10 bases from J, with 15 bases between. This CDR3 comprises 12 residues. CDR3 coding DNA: TGCGCCAGCAGCAGGACTCATGGGGACCAGTACTTC. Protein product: CASSRTHGDQYF.

The CDR3 here is CASSLLAANTGELFF. The DNA of the CDR3 is TGTGCCAGCAGTCTACTAGCGGCGAACACCGGGGAGCTGTTTTTT. The chain carries TRBV6-5 and TRBJ2-2, with 8 bases that match TRBD2. V gave up 5 bases and J gave up 0 bases; unmatched junction bases: 2. Germline V gives CDR1 MNHEY, CDR2 SVGAGI. CDR3 length equals 15 residues.

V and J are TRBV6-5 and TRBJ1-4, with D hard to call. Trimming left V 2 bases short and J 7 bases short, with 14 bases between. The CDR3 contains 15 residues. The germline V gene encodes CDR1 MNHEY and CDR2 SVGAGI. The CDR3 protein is CASSYARGRGEKLFF. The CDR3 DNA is TGTGCCAGCAGTTACGCCCGAGGGAGAGGTGAAAAACTGTTTTTT.

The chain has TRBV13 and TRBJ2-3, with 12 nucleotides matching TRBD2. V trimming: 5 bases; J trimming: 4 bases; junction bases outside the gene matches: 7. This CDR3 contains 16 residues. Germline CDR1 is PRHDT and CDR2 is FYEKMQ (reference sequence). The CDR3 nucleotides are TGTGCCAGCAGCGGCAGACTAGCGGGGGTCCCAGATACGCAGTATTTT. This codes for CASSGRLAGVPDTQYF.

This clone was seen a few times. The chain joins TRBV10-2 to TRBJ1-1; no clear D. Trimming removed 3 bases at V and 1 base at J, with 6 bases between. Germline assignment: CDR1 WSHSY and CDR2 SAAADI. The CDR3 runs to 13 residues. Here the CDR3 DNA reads TGCGCCAGCAGTGATCAGGAGAACACTGAAGCTTTCTTT. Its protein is CASSDQENTEAFF.

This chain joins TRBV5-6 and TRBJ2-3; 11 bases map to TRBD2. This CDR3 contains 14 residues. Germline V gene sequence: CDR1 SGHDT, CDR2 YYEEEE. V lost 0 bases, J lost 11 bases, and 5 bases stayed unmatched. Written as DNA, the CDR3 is TGTGCCAGCAGCTTGGGGCTAGCGGGGGGCGAGCAGTATTTT. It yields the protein CASSLGLAGGEQYF. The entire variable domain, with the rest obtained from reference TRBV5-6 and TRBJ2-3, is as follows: DAGVTQSPTHLIKTRGQQVTLRCSPKSGHDTVSWYQQALGQGPQFIFQYYEEEERQRGNFPDRFSGHQFPNYSSELNVNALLLGDSALYLCASSLGLAGGEQYFGPGTRLTVL.

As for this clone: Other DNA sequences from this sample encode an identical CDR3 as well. The chain's CDR3 is CASSLTSYEQYF. In DNA, the CDR3 is TGTGCCAGCAGCTTAACATCTTACGAGCAGTACTTC. V gene TRBV7-2 combines with J gene TRBJ2-7; D is undetermined. V was cut by 2 bases and J by 4 bases, with 6 bases left in between. The CDR3 spans 12 residues. CDR1 and CDR2 from the germline V gene are SGHTA and FQGNSA. The whole variable domain, remainder taken from reference TRBV7-2 and TRBJ2-7, is GAGVSQSPSNKVTEKGKDVELRCDPISGHTALYWYRQSLGQGLEFLIYFQGNSAPDKSGLPSDRFSAERTGGSVSTLTIQRTQQEDSAVYLCASSLTSYEQYFGPGTRLTVT.

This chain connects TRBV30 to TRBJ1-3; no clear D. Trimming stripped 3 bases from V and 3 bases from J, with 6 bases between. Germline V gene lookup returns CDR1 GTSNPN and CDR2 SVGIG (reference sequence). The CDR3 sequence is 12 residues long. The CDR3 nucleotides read TGTGCCTGGAGCCCCGGTGGAAACACCATATATTTT. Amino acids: CAWSPGGNTIYF. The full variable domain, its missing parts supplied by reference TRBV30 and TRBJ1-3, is SQTIHQWPATLVQPVGSPLSLECTVEGTSNPNLYWYRQAAGRGLQLLFYSVGIGQISSEVPQNLSASRPQDRQFILSSKKLLLSDSGFYLCAWSPGGNTIYFGEGSWLTVV.

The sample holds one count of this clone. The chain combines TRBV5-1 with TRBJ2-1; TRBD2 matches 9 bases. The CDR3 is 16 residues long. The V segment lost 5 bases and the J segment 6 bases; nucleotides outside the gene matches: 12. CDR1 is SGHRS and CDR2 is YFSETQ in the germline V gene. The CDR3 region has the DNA TGCGCCAGCAGTCAGAGCCCCGGGACTAGCTCCAATGAGCAGTTCTTC. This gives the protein CASSQSPGTSSNEQFF.

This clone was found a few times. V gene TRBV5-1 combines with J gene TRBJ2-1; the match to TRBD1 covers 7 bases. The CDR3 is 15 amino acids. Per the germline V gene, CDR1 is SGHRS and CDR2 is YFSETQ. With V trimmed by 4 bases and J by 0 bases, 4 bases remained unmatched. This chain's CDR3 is CASSLTGSSYNEQFF. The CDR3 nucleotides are TGCGCCAGCAGCCTGACAGGGAGCTCCTACAATGAGCAGTTCTTC. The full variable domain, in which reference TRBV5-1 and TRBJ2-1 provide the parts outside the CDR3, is KAGVTQTPRYLIKTRGQQVTLSCSPISGHRSVSWYQQTPGQGLQFLFEYFSETQRNKGNFPGRFSGRQFSNSRSEMNVSTLELGDSALYLCASSLTGSSYNEQFFGPGTRLTVL.

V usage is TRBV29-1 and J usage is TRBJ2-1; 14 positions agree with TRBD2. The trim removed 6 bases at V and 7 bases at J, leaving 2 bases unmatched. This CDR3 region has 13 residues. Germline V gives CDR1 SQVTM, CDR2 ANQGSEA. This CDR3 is CSVGLAGDNEQFF. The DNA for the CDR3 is TGCAGCGTGGGACTAGCGGGGGATAATGAGCAGTTCTTC.

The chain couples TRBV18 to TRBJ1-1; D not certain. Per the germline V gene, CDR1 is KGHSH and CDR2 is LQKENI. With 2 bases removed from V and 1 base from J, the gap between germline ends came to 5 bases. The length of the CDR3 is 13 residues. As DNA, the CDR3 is TGTGCCAGCTCACCAGGCCCGAACACTGAAGCTTTCTTT. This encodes CASSPGPNTEAFF.

The CDR3 is CASSRQGSNIQYF. The CDR3 DNA follows: TGTGCCAGCAGTAGACAGGGGAGTAACATTCAGTACTTC. The chain employs TRBV2 and TRBJ2-4; 8 nucleotides agree with TRBD1. The germline V gene has CDR1 SNHLY and CDR2 FYNNEI. The junction had 4 bases not matched to a gene; V was cut back by 5 bases and J by 7 bases. This CDR3 has 13 amino acids.

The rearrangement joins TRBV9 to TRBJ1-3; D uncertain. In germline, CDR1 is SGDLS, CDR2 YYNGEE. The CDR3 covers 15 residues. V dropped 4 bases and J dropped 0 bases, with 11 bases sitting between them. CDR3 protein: CASSPTEGSGNTIYF. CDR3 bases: TGTGCCAGCAGCCCGACTGAGGGCTCTGGAAACACCATATATTTT.

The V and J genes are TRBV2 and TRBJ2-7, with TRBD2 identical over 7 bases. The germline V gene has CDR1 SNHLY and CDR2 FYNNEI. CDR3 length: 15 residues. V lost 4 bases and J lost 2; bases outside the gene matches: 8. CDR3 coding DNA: TGTGCCAGCAGTGCCCAGGGAGGGATCCCCTACGAGCAGTACTTC. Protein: CASSAQGGIPYEQYF.

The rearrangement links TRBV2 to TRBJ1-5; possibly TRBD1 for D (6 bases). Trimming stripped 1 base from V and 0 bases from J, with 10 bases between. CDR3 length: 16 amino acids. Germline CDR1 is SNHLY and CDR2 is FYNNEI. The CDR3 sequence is CASSEGTAPSNQPQHF. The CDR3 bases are TGTGCCAGCAGTGAAGGGACAGCACCTAGCAATCAGCCCCAGCATTTT.

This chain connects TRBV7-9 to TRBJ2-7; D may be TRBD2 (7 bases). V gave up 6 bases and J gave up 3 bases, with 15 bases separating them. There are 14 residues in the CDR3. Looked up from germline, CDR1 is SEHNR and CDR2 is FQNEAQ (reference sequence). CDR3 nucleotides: TGTGCCAGCAGTCGACGGGGGGCCCACTACGAGCAGTACTTC. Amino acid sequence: CASSRRGAHYEQYF.

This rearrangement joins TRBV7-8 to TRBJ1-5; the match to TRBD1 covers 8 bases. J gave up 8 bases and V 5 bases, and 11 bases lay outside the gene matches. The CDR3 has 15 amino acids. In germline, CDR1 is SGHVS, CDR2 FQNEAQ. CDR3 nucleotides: TGTGCCAGCAGCCGACGTGACAGGGGTCGAGAGCCCCAGCATTTT. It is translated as CASSRRDRGREPQHF.

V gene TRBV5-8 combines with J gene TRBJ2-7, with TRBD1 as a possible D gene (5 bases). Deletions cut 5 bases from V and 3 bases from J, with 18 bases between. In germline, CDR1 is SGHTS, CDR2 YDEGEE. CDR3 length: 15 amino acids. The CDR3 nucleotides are TGTGCCAGCAGTAAAGAAGGGGCGACCATCTACGAGCAGTACTTC. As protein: CASSKEGATIYEQYF.

The CDR3 is CASSQEEGRDEKLFF. CDR3 in DNA: TGTGCCAGCAGCCAAGAGGAGGGCAGGGATGAAAAACTGTTTTTT. This sequence joins TRBV4-2 and TRBJ1-4; the D gene is possibly TRBD1 (5 bases). V was cut by 0 bases and J by 6 bases, with 11 bases left in between. Germline CDR1 and CDR2: LGHNA and YNFKEQ. The CDR3 runs 15 residues.

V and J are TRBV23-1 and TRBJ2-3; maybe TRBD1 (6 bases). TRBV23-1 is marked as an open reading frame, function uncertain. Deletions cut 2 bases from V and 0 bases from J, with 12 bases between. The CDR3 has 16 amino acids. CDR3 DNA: TGCGCCAGCAGTCAAGGGGACATACCTAGCACAGATACGCAGTATTTT. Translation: CASSQGDIPSTDTQYF.

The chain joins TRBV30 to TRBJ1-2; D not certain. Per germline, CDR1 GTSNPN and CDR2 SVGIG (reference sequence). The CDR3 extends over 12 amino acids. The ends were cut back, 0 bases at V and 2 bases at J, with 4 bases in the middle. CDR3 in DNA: TGTGCCTGGAGTGTACTGAACTATGGCTACACCTTC. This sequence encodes CAWSVLNYGYTF.

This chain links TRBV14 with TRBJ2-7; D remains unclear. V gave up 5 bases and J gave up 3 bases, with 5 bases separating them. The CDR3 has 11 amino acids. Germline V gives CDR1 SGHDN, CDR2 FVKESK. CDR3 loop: CASSTYYEQYF. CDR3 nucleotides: TGTGCCAGCAGCACTTACTACGAGCAGTACTTC.